Sequencing of this T cell receptor beta chain was carried out in a study of Ad26.COV2.S vaccination and SARS-CoV-2 variants. Study details: Donor had been placed in the Ad26.COV2.S arm of the COV1001 trial.

V was shortened by 5 bases and J by 3 bases, with 5 bases between the two germline ends. This CDR3 is built from 11 residues. CDR1 and CDR2 from the germline V gene are MNHNS and SASEGT. Assay: immunoSEQ multiplex PCR; the TCRdb copy retains only in-frame clones and omits some. The table shows 430,000 or so clones, with around nine tenths occurring only once. The treatment denotes: some 19 received Ad26.COV2.S at low or high dose, single or two shots; five or six received placebo; per-sample allocation not given. Vaccine and placebo recipients were sampled on day 63 after the first injection. The study used a vaccine consisting of an Ad26 vector that expressed Wuhan-strain SARS-CoV-2 spike.

The V gene is TRBV6-1, the J gene TRBJ2-7, with D uncertain. The receptor comes from a person aged 18-60 years who received the Ad26.COV2.S COVID-19 vaccine or a placebo. This specimen consisted of peripheral blood, obtained in a trial of Ad26.COV2.S vaccine versus placebo. The CDR3 region has the DNA TGTGCCAGCAGTCCCGACTACGAGCAGTACTTC. Its translation is CASSPDYEQYF.